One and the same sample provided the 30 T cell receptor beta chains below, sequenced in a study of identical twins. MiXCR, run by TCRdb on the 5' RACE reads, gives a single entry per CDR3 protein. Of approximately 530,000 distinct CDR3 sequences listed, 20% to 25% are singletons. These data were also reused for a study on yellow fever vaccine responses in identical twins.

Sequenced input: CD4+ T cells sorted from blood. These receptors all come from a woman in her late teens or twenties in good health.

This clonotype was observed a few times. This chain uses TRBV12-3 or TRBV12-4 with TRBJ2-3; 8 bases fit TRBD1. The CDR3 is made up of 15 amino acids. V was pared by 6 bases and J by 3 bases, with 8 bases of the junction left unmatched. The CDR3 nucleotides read TGTGCCAGCAGACCTCGGACAGGGAAGACAGATACGCAGTATTTT. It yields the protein CASRPRTGKTDTQYF.

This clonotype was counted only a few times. The CDR3 DNA reads TGTGCCAGCAGTTTGACAGGGCAGAGTGAAAAACTGTTTTTT. Its translation is CASSLTGQSEKLFF. V and J are TRBV12-3 or TRBV12-4 and TRBJ1-4; TRBD1 matches 7 bases. V lost 3 bases, J lost 7 bases, and 5 bases stayed unmatched. This CDR3 region has 14 residues.

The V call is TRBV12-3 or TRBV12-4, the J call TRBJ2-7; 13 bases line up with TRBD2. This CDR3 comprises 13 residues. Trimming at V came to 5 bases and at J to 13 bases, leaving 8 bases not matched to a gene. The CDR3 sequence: CASSPGTSGILYF. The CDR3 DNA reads TGTGCCAGCAGTCCCGGGACTAGCGGGATTCTCTACTTC.

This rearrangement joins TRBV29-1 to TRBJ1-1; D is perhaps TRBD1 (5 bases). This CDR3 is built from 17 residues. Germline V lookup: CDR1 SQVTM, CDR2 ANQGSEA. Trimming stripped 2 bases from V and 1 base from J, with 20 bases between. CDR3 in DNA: TGCAGCGTTGAACCCATGCGGGGCCCAAGAACGAACACTGAAGCTTTCTTT. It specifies CSVEPMRGPRTNTEAFF.

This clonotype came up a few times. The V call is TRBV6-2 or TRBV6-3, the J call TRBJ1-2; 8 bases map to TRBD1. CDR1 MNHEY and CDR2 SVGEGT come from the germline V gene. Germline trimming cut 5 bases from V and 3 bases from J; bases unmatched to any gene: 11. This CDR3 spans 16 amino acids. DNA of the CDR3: TGTGCCAGCAGTCTGGAGACAGGGGTGCCCCACTATGGCTACACCTTC. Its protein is CASSLETGVPHYGYTF.

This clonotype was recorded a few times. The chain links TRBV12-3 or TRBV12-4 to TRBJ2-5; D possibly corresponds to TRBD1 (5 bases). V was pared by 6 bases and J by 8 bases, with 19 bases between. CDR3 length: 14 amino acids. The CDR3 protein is CASSRVGPQGTQYF. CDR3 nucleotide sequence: TGTGCCAGCAGCCGGGTGGGGCCGCAAGGAACCCAGTACTTC.

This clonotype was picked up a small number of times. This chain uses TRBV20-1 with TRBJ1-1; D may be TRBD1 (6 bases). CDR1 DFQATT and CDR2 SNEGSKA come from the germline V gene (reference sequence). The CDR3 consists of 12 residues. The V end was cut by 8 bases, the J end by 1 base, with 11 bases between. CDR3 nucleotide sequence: TGCAGTTCCGGGGGGCAGAACACTGAAGCTTTCTTT. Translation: CSSGGQNTEAFF.

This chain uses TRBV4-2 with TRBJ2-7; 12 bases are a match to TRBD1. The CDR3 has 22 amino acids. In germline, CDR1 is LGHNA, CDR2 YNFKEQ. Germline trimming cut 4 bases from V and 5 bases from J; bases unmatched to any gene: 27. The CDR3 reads CASSPSTRDRGLLGLGVHEQYF. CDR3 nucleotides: TGTGCCAGCAGCCCATCAACCCGGGACAGGGGGCTTCTGGGACTGGGTGTCCACGAGCAGTACTTC.

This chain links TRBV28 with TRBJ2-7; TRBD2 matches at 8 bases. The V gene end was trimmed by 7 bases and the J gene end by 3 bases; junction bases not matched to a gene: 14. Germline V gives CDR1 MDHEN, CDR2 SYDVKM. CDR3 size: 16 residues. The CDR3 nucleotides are TGTGCCAGCAACCTAAAAGGGACTAGGCCTATCTACGAGCAGTACTTC. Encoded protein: CASNLKGTRPIYEQYF.

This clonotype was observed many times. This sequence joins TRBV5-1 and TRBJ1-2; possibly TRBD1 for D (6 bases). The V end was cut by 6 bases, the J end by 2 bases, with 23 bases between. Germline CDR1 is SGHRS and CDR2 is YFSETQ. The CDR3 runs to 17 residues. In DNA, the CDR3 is TGCGCCAGCACCCCTGCGGGGGGCCTCCCTGCCAACTATGGCTACACCTTC. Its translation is CASTPAGGLPANYGYTF. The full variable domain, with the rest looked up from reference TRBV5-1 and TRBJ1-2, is KAGVTQTPRYLIKTRGQQVTLSCSPISGHRSVSWYQQTPGQGLQFLFEYFSETQRNKGNFPGRFSGRQFSNSRSEMNVSTLELGDSALYLCASTPAGGLPANYGYTFGSGTRLTVV.

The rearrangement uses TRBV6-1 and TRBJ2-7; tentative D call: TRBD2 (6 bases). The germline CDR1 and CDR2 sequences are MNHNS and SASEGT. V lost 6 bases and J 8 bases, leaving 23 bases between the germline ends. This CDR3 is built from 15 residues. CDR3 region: CASSSARGADFQQYV. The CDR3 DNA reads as TGTGCCAGCAGCAGCGCGCGGGGCGCAGATTTCCAGCAGTACGTC.

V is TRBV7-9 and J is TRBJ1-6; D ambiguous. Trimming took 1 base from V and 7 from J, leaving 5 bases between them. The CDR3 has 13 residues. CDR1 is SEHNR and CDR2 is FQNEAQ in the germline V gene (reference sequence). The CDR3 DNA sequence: TGTGCCAGCAGCTTAGAGGAGAATTCACCCCTCCACTTT. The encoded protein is CASSLEENSPLHF.

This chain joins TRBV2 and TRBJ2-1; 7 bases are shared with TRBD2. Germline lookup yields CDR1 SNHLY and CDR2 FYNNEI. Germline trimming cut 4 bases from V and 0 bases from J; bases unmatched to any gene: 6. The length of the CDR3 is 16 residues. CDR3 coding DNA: TGTGCCAGCAGTGTGGGAGGGGCGAACTCCTACAATGAGCAGTTCTTC. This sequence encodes CASSVGGANSYNEQFF. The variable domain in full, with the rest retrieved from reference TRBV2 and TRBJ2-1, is EPEVTQTPSHQVTQMGQEVILRCVPISNHLYFYWYRQILGQKVEFLVSFYNNEISEKSEIFDDQFSVERPDGSNFTLKIRSTKLEDSAMYFCASSVGGANSYNEQFFGPGTRLTVL.

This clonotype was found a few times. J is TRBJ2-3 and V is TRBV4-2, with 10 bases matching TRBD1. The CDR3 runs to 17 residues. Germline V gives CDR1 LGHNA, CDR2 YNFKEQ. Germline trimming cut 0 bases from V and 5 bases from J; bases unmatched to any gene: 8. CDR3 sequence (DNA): TGTGCCAGCAGCCAAGACTCGACAGGGGGCCGGGTAGATACGCAGTATTTT. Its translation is CASSQDSTGGRVDTQYF.

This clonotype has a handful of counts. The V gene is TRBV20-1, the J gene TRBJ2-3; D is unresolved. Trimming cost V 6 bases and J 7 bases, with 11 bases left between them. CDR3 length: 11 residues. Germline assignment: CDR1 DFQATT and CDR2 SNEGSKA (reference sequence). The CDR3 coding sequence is TGCAGTGCAGCGCCCCTTAATACGCAGTATTTT. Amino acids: CSAAPLNTQYF.

CDR3: CASSQDGLENSPLHF. In DNA, the CDR3 is TGTGCCAGCAGCCAAGACGGCCTGGAGAATTCACCCCTCCACTTT. The rearrangement uses TRBV3-1 and TRBJ1-6; D is unresolved. The germline V gene has CDR1 LGHDT and CDR2 YNNKEL (reference sequence). There are 15 residues in the CDR3. Between the trimmed V and J ends, which lost 0 bases and 7 bases, there was a span of 10 bases.

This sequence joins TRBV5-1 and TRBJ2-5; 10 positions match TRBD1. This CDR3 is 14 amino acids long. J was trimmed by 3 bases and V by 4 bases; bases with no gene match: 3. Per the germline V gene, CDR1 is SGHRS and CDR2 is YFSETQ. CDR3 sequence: CASSPGTGEETQYF. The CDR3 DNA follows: TGCGCCAGCAGCCCCGGGACAGGGGAAGAGACCCAGTACTTC.

The chain's CDR3 is CASAPISGGHTDTQYF. The CDR3, as DNA: TGTGCCAGCGCACCGATCAGCGGGGGGCACACAGATACGCAGTATTTT. The V gene is TRBV6-1, the J gene TRBJ2-3; 9 bases match TRBD2. The CDR3 runs to 16 residues. The junction had 11 bases not matched to a gene; V was cut back by 8 bases and J by 2 bases. The V gene's germline CDR1 is MNHNS and CDR2 SASEGT.

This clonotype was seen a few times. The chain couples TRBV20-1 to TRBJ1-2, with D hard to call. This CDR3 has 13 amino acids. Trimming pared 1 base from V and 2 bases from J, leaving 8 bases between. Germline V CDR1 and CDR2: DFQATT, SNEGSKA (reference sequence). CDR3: CSARVSENYGYTF. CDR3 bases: TGCAGTGCTAGAGTCTCGGAGAACTATGGCTACACCTTC.

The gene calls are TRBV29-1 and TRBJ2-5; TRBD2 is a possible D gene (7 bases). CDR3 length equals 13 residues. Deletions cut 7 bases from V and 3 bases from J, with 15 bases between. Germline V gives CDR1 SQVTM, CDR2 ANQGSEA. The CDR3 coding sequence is TGCAGCGCTGGGGGGGGCAGGGAAGAGACCCAGTACTTC. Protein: CSAGGGREETQYF. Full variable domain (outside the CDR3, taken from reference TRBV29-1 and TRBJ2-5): SAVISQKPSRDICQRGTSLTIQCQVDSQVTMMFWYRQQPGQSLTLIATANQGSEATYESGFVIDKFPISRPNLTFSTLTVSNMSPEDSSIYLCSAGGGREETQYFGPGTRLLVL.

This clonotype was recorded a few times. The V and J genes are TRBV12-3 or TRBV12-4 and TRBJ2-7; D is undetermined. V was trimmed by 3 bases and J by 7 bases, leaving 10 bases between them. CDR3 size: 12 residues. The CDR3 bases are TGTGCCAGCAGTTTGAGTGGTGTGGAGCAGTACTTC. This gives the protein CASSLSGVEQYF.

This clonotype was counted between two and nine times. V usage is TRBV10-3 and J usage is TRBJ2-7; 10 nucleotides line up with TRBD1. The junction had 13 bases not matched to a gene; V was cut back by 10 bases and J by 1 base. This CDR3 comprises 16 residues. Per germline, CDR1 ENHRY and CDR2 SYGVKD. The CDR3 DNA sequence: TGTGCCAGCCAACCGGGACAGGGGTCAGAATCCTACGAGCAGTACGTC. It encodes CASQPGQGSESYEQYV.

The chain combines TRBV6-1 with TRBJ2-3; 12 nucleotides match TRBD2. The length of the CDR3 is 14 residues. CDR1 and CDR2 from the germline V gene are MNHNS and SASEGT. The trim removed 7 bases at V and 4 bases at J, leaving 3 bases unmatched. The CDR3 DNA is TGTGCCAGCAAGACTAGCGGGAGATCAGATACGCAGTATTTT. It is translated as CASKTSGRSDTQYF.

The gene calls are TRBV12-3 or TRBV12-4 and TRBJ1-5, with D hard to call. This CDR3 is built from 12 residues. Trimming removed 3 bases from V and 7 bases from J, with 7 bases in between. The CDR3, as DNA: TGTGCCAGCAGTTTCCCGGCCCAGCCCCAGCATTTT. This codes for CASSFPAQPQHF.

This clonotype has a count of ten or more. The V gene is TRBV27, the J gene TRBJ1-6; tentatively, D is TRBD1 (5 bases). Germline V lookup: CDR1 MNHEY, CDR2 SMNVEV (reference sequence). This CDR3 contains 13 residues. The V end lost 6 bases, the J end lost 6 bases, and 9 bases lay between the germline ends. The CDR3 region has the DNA TGTGCCAGCAGCCTTGGGGGTAATTCACCCCTCCACTTT. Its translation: CASSLGGNSPLHF.

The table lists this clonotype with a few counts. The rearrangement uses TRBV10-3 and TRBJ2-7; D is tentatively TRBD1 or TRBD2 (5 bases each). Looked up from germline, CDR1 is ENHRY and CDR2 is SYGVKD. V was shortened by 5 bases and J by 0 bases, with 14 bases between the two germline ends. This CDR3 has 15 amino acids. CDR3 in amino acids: CAISTGTASSYEQYF. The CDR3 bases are TGTGCCATCAGTACCGGGACGGCCAGCTCCTACGAGCAGTACTTC.

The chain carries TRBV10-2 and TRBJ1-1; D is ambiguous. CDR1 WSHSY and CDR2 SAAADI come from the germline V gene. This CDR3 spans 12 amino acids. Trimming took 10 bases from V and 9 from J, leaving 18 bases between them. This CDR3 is CATSAGGRQAFF. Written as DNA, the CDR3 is TGCGCCACCTCGGCGGGCGGACGACAAGCTTTCTTT.

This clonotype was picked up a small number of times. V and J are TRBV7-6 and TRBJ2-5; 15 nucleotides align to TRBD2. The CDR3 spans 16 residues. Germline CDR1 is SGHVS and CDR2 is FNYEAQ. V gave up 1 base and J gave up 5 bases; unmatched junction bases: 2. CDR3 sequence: CASSLGGLAGGETQYF. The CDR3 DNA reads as TGTGCCAGCAGCTTAGGCGGACTAGCGGGAGGGGAGACCCAGTACTTC. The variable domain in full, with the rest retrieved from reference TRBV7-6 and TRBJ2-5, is GAGVSQSPRYKVTKRGQDVALRCDPISGHVSLYWYRQALGQGPEFLTYFNYEAQQDKSGLPNDRFSAERPEGSISTLTIQRTEQRDSAMYRCASSLGGLAGGETQYFGPGTRLLVL.

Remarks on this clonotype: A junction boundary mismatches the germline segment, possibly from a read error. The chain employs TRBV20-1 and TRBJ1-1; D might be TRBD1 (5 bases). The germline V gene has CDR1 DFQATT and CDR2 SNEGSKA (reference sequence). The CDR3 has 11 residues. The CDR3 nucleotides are TGCAGTGCCAGAGGGGATACCAAAGCTTTCTTT. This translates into CSARGDTKAFF.

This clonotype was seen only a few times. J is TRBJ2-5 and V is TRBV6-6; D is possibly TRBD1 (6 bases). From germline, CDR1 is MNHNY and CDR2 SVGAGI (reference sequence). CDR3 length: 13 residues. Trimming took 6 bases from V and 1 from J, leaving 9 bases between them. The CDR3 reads CASRRDTQETQYF. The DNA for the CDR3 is TGTGCCAGCAGGAGGGACACCCAAGAGACCCAGTACTTC.